This TCR beta chain is drawn from a study of T cell changes during pregnancy in multiple sclerosis. The CDR3 contains 15 residues. Germline V lookup: CDR1 SGDLS, CDR2 YYNGEE. V dropped 3 bases and J dropped 9 bases, with 16 bases sitting between them. This clone has just a few counts. TCRdb's table, derived via immunoSEQ multiplex PCR, lists solely in-frame clones and lacks some. The sample records some 90,000 clones, 90% to 95% being singletons. The sequence derives from a female donor in good health, enrolled as a control in a pregnancy study. The material sequenced was peripheral blood, taken after pregnancy. This rearrangement joins TRBV9 to TRBJ1-6, with a possible D match to TRBD1 (5 bases). The chain's CDR3 is CASSGATRGGSPLHF. The CDR3 nucleotides are TGTGCCAGCAGCGGGGCGACACGGGGGGGTTCACCCCTCCACTTT.